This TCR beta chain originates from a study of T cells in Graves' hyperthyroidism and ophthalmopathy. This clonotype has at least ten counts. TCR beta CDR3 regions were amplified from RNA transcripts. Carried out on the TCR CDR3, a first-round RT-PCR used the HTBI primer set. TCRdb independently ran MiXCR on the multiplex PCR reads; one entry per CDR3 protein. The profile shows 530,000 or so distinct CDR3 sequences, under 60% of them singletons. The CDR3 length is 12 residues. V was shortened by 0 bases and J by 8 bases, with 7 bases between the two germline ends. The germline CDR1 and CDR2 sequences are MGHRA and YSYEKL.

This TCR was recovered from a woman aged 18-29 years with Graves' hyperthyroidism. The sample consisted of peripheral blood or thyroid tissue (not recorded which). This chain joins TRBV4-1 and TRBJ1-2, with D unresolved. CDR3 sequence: CASSQEIGGYTF. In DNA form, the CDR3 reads TGCGCCAGCAGCCAAGAGATAGGGGGCTACACCTTC.